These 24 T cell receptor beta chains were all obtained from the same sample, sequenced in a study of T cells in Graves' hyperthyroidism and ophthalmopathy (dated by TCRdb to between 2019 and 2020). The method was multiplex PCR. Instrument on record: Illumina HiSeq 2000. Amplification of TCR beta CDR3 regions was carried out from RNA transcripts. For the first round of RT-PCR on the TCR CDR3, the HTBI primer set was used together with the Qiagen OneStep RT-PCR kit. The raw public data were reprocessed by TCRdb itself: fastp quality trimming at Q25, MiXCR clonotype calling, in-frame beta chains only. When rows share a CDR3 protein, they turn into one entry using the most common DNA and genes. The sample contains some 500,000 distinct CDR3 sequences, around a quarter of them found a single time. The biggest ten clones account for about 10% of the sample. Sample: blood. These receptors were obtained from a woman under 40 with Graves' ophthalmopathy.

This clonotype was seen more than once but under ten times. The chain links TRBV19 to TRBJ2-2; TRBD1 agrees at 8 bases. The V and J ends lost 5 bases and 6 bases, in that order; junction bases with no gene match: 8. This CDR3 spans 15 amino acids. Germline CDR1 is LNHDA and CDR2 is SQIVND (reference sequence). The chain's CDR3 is CASSGQGLSPGELFF. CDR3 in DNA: TGTGCCAGTAGTGGACAGGGTTTATCGCCCGGGGAGCTGTTTTTT.

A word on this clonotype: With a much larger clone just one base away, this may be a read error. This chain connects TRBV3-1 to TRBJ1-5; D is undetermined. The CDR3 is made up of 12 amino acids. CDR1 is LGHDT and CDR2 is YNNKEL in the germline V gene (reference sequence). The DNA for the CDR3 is TGTGCCAGCAGCGGCCGGGGTCAGCCCGAGCATTTT. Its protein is CASSGRGQPEHF.

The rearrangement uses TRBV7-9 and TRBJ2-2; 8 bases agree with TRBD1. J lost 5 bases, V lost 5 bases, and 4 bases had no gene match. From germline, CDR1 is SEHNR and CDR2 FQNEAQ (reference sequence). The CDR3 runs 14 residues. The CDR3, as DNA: TGTGCCAGCAGCCCGACAGGGGCAACCGGGGAGCTGTTTTTT. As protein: CASSPTGATGELFF. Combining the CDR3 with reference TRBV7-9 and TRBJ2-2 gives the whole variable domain DTGVSQNPRHKITKRGQNVTFRCDPISEHNRLYWYRQTLGQGPEFLTYFQNEAQLEKSRLLSDRFSAERPKGSFSTLEIQRTEQGDSAMYLCASSPTGATGELFFGEGSRLTVL.

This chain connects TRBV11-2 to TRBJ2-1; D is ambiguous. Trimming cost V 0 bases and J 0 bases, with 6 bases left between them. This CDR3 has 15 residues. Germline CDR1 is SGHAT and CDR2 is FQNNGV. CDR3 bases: TGTGCCAGCAGCTTAGATGTAAGCTCCTACAATGAGCAGTTCTTC. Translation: CASSLDVSSYNEQFF. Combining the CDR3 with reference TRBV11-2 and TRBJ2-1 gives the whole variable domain EAGVAQSPRYKIIEKRQSVAFWCNPISGHATLYWYQQILGQGPKLLIQFQNNGVVDDSQLPKDRFSAERLKGVDSTLKIQPAKLEDSAVYLCASSLDVSSYNEQFFGPGTRLTVL.

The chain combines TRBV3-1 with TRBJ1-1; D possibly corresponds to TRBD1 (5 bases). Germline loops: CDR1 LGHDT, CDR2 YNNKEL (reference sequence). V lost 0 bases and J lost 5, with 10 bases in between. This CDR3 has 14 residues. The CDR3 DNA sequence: TGTGCCAGCAGCCAAGATCAGGGATGGACTGAAGCTTTCTTT. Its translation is CASSQDQGWTEAFF.

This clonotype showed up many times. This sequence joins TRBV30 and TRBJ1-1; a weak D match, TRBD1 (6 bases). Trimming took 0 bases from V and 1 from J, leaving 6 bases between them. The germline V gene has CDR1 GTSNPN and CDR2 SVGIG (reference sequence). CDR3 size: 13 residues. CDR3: CAWSVGQNTEAFF. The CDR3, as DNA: TGTGCCTGGAGTGTGGGACAGAACACTGAAGCTTTCTTT.

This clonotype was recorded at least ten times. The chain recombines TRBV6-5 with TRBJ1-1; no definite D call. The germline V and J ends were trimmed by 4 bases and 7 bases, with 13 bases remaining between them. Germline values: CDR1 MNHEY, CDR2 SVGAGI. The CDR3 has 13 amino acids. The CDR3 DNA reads TGTGCCAGCAGTTTCCGATTGGAGGGTGAAGCTTTCTTT. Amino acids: CASSFRLEGEAFF.

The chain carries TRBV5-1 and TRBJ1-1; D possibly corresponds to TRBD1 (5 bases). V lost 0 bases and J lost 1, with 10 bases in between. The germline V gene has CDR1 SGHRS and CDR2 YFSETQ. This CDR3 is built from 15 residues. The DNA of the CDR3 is TGCGCCAGCAGCTTGGGGGGGAGGTCGAACACTGAAGCTTTCTTT. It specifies CASSLGGRSNTEAFF.

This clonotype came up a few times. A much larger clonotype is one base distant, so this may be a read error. CDR3 amino acids: CSVASGGELFF. The CDR3 DNA reads TGCAGCGTTGCTTCCGGCGGGGAGCTGTTTTTT. The chain joins TRBV29-1 to TRBJ2-2; D unclear. V was pared by 4 bases and J by 7 bases, with 7 bases between. This CDR3 contains 11 residues. In germline, CDR1 is SQVTM, CDR2 ANQGSEA.

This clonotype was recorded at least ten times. CDR3 in DNA: TGTGCCAGCAGCCGAAAGAACGGAGGGGGCGCAGAAGCTTTCTTT. Protein: CASSRKNGGGAEAFF. V usage is TRBV7-3 and J usage is TRBJ1-1; TRBD1 matches 7 bases. V lost 5 bases and J lost 8; bases outside the gene matches: 14. Germline CDR1 SGHTA, CDR2 FQGTGA. CDR3 length equals 15 residues.

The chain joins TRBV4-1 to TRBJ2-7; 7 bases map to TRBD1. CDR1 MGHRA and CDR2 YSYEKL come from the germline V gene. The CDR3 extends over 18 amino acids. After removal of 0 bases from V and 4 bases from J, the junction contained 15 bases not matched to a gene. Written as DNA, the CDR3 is TGCGCCAGCAGCCAAGAGGGGAGCGGAGGCAGGGGGTATTACGAGCAGTACTTC. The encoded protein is CASSQEGSGGRGYYEQYF.

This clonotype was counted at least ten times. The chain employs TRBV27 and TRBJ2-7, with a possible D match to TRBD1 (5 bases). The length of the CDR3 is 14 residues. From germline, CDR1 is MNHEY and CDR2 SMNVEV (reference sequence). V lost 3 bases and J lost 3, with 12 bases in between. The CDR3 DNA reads TGTGCCAGCAGTTTCCTTGACAGAATCTACGAGCAGTACTTC. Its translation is CASSFLDRIYEQYF.

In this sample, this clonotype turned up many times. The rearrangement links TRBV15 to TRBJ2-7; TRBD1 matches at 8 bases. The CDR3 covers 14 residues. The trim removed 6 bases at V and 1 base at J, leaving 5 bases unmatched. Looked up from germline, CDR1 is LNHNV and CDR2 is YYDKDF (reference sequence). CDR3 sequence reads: CATRTDRGSYEQYF. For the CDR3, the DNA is TGTGCCACCAGGACCGACAGGGGATCCTACGAGCAGTACTTC.

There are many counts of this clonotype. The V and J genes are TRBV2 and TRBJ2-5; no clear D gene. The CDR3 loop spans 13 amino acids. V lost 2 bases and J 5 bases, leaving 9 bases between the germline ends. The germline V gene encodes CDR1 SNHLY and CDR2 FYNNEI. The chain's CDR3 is CASSELFGETQYF. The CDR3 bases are TGTGCCAGCAGTGAACTATTCGGGGAGACCCAGTACTTC.

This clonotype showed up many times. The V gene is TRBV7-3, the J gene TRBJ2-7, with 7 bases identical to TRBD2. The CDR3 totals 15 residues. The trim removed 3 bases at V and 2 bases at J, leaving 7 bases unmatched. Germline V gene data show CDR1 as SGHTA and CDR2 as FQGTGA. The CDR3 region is CASSFGVAGAYEQYF. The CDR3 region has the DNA TGTGCCAGCAGCTTTGGTGTGGCGGGGGCCTACGAGCAGTACTTC.

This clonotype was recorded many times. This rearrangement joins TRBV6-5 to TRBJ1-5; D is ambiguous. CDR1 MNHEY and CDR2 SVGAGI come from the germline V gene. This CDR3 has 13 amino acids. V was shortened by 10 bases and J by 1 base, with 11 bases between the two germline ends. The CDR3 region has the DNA TGTGCCACCGCCCCGGGGAGCAATCAGCCCCAGCATTTT. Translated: CATAPGSNQPQHF.

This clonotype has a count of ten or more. The CDR3 DNA reads TGTGCCAGCAGCTTATCGCGGGGGGCCGAGCAGTACTTC. This codes for CASSLSRGAEQYF. This chain connects TRBV11-1 to TRBJ2-7; 8 nucleotides align to TRBD2. The V segment lost 2 bases and the J segment 6 bases; nucleotides outside the gene matches: 3. The CDR3 extends over 13 amino acids. The germline V gene has CDR1 SGHAT and CDR2 FQDESV (reference sequence). The variable domain in full, completed from reference TRBV11-1 and TRBJ2-7, reads EAEVAQSPRYKITEKSQAVAFWCDPISGHATLYWYRQILGQGPELLVQFQDESVVDDSQLPKDRFSAERLKGVDSTLKIQPAELGDSAMYLCASSLSRGAEQYFGPGTRLTVT.

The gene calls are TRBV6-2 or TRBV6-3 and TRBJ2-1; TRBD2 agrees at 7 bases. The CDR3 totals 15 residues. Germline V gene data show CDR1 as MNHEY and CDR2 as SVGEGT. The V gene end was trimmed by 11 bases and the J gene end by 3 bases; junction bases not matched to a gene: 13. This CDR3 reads CAALGLTSFYNEQFF. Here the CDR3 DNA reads TGTGCCGCCCTTGGCCTGACTAGCTTCTACAATGAGCAGTTCTTC.

This CDR3 reads CASRAGQQQTYEQYF. DNA for the CDR3: TGCGCCAGCAGAGCGGGACAGCAACAAACCTACGAGCAGTACTTC. The chain links TRBV5-1 to TRBJ2-7; D is tentatively TRBD1 or TRBD2 (7 bases each). V gave up 5 bases and J gave up 2 bases, with 17 bases separating them. There are 15 residues in the CDR3. Germline assignment: CDR1 SGHRS and CDR2 YFSETQ. The full variable domain, completed using reference TRBV5-1 and TRBJ2-7, is KAGVTQTPRYLIKTRGQQVTLSCSPISGHRSVSWYQQTPGQGLQFLFEYFSETQRNKGNFPGRFSGRQFSNSRSEMNVSTLELGDSALYLCASRAGQQQTYEQYFGPGTRLTVT.

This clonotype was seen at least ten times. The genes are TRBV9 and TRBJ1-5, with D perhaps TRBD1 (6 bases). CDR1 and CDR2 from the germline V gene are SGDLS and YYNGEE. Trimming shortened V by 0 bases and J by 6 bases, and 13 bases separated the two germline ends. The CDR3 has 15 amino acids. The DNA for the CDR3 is TGTGCCAGCAGCGTAGGACCAGGGGACGGTCAGCCCCAGCATTTT. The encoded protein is CASSVGPGDGQPQHF.

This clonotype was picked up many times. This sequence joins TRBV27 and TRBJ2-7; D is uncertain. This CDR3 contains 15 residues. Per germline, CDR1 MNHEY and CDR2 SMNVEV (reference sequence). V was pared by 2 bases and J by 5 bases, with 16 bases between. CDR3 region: CASSLTAELLDEQYF. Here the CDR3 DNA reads TGTGCCAGCAGTTTAACCGCCGAACTTCTCGACGAGCAGTACTTC.

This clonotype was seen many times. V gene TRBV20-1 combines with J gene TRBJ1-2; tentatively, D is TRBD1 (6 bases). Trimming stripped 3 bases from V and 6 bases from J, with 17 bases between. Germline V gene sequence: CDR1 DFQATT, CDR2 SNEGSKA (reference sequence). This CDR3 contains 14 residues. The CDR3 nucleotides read TGCAGTGCTAGGAACAGGGCTTTTTTAGATGGCTACACCTTC. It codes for CSARNRAFLDGYTF.

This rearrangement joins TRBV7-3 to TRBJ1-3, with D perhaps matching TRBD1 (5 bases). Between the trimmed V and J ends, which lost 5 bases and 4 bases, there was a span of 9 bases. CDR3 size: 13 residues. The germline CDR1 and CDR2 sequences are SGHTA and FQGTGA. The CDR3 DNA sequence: TGTGCCAGCAGCGTAAGGGGAGGAAACACCATATATTTT. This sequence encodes CASSVRGGNTIYF.

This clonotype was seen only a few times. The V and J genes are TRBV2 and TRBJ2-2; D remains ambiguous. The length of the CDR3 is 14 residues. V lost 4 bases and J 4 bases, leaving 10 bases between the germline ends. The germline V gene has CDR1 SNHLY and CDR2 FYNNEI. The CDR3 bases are TGTGCCAGCAGTGCCGGCCCTCTCACCGGGGAGCTGTTTTTT. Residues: CASSAGPLTGELFF.